Described below is a single T cell receptor beta chain sequence and its context. No antigen is known for it. A read error may account for a junction end that differs from germline. The data belong to a study of CD8+CD57+ T cells in acquired aplastic anemia. Looking at the study overall: CD4+ and CD8+ cells, once sorted, gave DNA averaging approximately 3.3 ug. Researchers reported that healthy donors averaged roughly 9.8 million reads for CD4+ cells.

For CDR3 and TCR beta VDJ profiling, genomic DNA was the template used. Each CDR3 protein gets one entry after TCRdb re-called the reads with MiXCR. The sample has about 80,000 distinct CDR3 sequences, approximately 46% seen once. General study findings and limits: No significant patient-versus-control difference appeared in CD8+ Simpson's diversity. Shared by patients and controls, around 27 CD8+ CDR3s were abundant in patients.

Germline CDR1 SGHVS, CDR2 FQNEAQ. The length of the CDR3 is 12 residues. The rearrangement joins TRBV7-8 to TRBJ2-1; D is ambiguous. The TCR comes from a human donor in good health, serving as a control. Specimen: sorted CD4+, CD8+, or CD8+CD57+ T cells (not recorded which) from PBMCs. CDR3 loop: CASSLAAAPLCF. Here the CDR3 DNA reads TGTGCCAGCAGCTTAGCGGCGGCCCCCTTGTGCTTC. Drawing the rest from reference TRBV7-8 and TRBJ2-1, the complete variable domain is GAGVSQSPRYKVAKRGQDVALRCDPISGHVSLFWYQQALGQGPEFLTYFQNEAQLDKSGLPSDRFFAERPEGSVSTLKIQRTQQEDSAVYLCASSLAAAPLCFGPGTRLTVL.